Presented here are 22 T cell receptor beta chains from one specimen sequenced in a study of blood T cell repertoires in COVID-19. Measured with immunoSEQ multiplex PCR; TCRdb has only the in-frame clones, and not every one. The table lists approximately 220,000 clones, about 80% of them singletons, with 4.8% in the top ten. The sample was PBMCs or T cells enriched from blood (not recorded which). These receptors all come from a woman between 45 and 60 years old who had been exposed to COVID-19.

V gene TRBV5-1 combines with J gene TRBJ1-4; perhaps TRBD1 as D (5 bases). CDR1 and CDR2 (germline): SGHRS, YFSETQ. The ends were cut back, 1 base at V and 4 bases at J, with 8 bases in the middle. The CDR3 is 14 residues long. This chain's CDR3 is CASSLLGDNEKLFF. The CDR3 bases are TGCGCCAGCAGCTTGCTAGGGGATAATGAAAAACTGTTTTTT.

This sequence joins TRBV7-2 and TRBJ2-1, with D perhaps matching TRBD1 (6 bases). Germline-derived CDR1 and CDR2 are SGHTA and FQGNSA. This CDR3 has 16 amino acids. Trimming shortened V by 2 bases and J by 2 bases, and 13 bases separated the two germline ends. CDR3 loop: CASSLRWGRAYNEQFF. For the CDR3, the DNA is TGTGCCAGCAGCTTAAGGTGGGGGCGAGCCTACAATGAGCAGTTCTTC.

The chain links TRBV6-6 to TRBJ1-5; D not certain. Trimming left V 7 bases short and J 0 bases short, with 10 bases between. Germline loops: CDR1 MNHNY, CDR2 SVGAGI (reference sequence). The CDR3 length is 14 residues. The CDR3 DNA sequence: TGTGCCAGCACCCAAAGGAGTAGCAATCAGCCCCAGCATTTT. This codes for CASTQRSSNQPQHF.

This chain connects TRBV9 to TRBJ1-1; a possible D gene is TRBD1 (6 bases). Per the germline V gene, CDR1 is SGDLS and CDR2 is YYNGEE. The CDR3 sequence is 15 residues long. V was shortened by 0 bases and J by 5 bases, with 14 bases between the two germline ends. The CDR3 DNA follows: TGTGCCAGCAGCGTAGGGGGGACATCGGGGACTGAAGCTTTCTTT. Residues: CASSVGGTSGTEAFF.

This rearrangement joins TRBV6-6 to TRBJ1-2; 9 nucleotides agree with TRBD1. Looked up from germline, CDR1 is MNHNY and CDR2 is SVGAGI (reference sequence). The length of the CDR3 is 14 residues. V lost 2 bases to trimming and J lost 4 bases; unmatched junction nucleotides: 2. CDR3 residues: CASSYLGQGYGYTF. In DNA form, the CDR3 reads TGTGCCAGCAGTTACCTGGGACAGGGCTATGGCTACACCTTC.

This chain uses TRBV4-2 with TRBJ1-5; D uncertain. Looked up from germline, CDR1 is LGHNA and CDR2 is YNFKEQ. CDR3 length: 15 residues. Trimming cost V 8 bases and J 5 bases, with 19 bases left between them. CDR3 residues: CASSLGGREDQPQHF. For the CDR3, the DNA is TGTGCCAGCTCTCTAGGTGGCCGGGAGGATCAGCCCCAGCATTTT.

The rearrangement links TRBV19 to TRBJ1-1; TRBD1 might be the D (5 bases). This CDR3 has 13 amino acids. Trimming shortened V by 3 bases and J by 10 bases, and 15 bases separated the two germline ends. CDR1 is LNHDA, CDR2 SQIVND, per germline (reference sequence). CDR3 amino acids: CASSIEGEAAAFF. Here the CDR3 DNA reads TGTGCCAGTAGTATCGAAGGGGAGGCGGCAGCTTTCTTT.

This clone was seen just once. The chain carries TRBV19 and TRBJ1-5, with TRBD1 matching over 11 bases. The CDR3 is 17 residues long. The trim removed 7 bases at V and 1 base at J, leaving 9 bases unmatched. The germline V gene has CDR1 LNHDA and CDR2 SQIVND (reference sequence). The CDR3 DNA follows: TGTGCCAGTAAATCGCGGACAGGGGGCTTCAGCAATCAGCCCCAGCATTTT. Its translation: CASKSRTGGFSNQPQHF.

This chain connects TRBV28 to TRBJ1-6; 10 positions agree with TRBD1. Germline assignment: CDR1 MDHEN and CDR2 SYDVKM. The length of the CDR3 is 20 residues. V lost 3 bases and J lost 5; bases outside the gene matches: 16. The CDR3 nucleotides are TGTGCCAGCAGTTTCTCGAGAGGGACAGGGGTGAGCTCTGATAATTCACCCCTCCACTTT. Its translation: CASSFSRGTGVSSDNSPLHF.

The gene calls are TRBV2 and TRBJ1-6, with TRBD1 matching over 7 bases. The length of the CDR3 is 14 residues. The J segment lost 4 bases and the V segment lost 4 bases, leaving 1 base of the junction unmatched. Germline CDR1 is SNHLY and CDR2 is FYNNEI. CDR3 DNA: TGTGCCAGCAGTGTACAGGGGTATAATTCACCCCTCCACTTT. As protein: CASSVQGYNSPLHF.

As DNA, the CDR3 is TGCGCCAGCAGCCAAGATCCGAGGGGAGGCTCCTACAATGAGCAGTTCTTC. Residues: CASSQDPRGGSYNEQFF. This chain connects TRBV4-3 to TRBJ2-1, with a tentative D call TRBD2 (6 bases). The germline V gene encodes CDR1 LGHNA and CDR2 YSLEER. The CDR3 has 17 residues. V lost 0 bases and J lost 0, with 12 bases in between.

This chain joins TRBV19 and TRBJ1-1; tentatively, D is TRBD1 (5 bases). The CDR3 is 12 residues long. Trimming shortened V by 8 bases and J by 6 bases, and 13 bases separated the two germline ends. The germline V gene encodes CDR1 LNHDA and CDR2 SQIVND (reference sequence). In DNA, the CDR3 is TGTGCCAGTGGACGGGGGGTGGCTGAAGCTTTCTTT. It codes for CASGRGVAEAFF. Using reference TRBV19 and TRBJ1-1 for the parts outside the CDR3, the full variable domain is DGGITQSPKYLFRKEGQNVTLSCEQNLNHDAMYWYRQDPGQGLRLIYYSQIVNDFQKGDIAEGYSVSREKKESFPLTVTSAQKNPTAFYLCASGRGVAEAFFGQGTRLTVV.

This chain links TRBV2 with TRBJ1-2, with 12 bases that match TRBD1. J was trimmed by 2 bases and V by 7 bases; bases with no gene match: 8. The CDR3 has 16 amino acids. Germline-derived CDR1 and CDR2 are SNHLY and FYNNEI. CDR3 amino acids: CASNPSGTGGNYGYTF. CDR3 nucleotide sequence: TGTGCCAGCAACCCTTCCGGGACAGGGGGCAACTATGGCTACACCTTC.

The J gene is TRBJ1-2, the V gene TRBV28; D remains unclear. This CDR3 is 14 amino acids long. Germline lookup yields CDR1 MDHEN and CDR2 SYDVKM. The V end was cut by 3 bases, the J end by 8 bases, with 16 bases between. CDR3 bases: TGTGCCAGCAGTTTGAGGAACGGCCGCTTAGGCTACACCTTC. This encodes CASSLRNGRLGYTF.

CDR3 DNA: TGTGCCAGCAGCGATAGCGGGGGGATCACAGATACGCAGTATTTT. Protein sequence: CASSDSGGITDTQYF. The chain joins TRBV9 to TRBJ2-3; 10 nucleotides align to TRBD2. The CDR3 is made up of 15 amino acids. Germline loops: CDR1 SGDLS, CDR2 YYNGEE. Trimming took 3 bases from V and 2 from J; bases not matched to a gene: 3.

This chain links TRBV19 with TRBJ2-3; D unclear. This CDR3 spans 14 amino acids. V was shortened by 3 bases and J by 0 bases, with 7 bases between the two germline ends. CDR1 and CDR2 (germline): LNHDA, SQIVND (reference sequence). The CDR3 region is CASSIMASTDTQYF. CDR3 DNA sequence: TGTGCCAGTAGTATCATGGCAAGCACAGATACGCAGTATTTT.

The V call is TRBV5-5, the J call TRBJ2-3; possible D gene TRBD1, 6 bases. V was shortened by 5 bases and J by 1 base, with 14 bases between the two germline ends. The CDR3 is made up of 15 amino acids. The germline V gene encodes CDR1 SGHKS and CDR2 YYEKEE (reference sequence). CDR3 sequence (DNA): TGTGCCAGCAGACTAACAGGGCCTGGCACAGATACGCAGTATTTT. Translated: CASRLTGPGTDTQYF.

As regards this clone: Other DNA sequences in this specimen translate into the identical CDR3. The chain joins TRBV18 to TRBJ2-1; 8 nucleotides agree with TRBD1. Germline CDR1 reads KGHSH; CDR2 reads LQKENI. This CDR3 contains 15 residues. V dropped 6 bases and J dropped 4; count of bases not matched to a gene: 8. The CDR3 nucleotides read TGTGCCAGCTCTCCCGGGACAGGCCCTTACAATGAGCAGTTCTTC. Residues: CASSPGTGPYNEQFF. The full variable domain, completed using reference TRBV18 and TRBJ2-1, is NAGVMQNPRHLVRRRGQEARLRCSPMKGHSHVYWYRQLPEEGLKFMVYLQKENIIDESGMPKERFSAEFPKEGPSILRIQQVVRGDSAAYFCASSPGTGPYNEQFFGPGTRLTVL.

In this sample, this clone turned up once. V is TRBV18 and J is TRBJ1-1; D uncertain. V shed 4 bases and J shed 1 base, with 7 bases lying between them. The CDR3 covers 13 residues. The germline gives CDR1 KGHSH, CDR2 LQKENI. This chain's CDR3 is CASSQTQNTEAFF. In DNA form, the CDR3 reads TGTGCCAGCTCACAGACACAGAACACTGAAGCTTTCTTT.

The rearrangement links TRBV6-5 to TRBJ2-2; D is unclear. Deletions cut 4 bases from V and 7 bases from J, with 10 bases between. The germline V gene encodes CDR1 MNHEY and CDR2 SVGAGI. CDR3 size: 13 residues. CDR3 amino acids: CASSFDPSGELFF. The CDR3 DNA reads TGTGCCAGCAGTTTCGACCCTAGCGGGGAGCTGTTTTTT.

CDR3 in amino acids: CASSQGQFYGYTF. In DNA, the CDR3 is TGCGCCAGCAGCCAAGGTCAATTCTATGGCTACACCTTC. This chain links TRBV4-3 with TRBJ1-2; D uncertain. CDR1 is LGHNA, CDR2 YSLEER, per germline. V was trimmed by 1 base and J by 4 bases, leaving 7 bases between them. The CDR3 covers 13 residues.

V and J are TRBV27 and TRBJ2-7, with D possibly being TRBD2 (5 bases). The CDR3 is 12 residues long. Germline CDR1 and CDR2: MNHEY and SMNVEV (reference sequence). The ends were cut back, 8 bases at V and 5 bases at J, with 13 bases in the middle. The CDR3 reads CASPARENEQYF. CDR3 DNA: TGTGCCAGCCCCGCAAGGGAGAACGAGCAGTACTTC.